This TCR beta chain was documented in a study of response to subunit inactivated influenza vaccine. The CDR3 runs 16 residues. The ends lost 5 bases at V and 3 bases at J; junction bases unmatched: 12. CDR1 is MDHEN and CDR2 is SYDVKM in the germline V gene. Using its own MiXCR run on the RT-PCR reads, TCRdb lists one record per CDR3 protein. The table records hundreds of thousands of distinct CDR3 sequences, 11% of them present only once. The sample was also linked to a second study, of T cells expressing NK-cell markers. That source reports: Beta-chain TCR cDNA was generated via 5'RACE template switching with UMIs. Cells sorted as CD3+CD56+NKG2C+, CD3+CD56+NKG2C- and CD3+CD56-NKG2C+ T cells supplied the TCR beta repertoires. Sequencing covered eight donors, seven HCMV-seropositive and one seronegative.

The specimen was PBMCs from blood, collected on the day of vaccination. The clonotype was recovered from a man aged 45-65 years who received an inactivated influenza vaccine. The J gene is TRBJ1-2, the V gene TRBV28; 7 nucleotides agree with TRBD1. CDR3 bases: TGTGCCAGCAGTCTCTCCCCGGACAGGAACTACTATGGCTACACCTTC. This sequence encodes CASSLSPDRNYYGYTF.